This TCR beta chain was identified during a study of cytotoxic CD8 clonotypes in ibrutinib-treated CLL. Some clones are missing from TCRdb's copy, which holds only in-frame ones; the method was immunoSEQ multiplex PCR. The repertoire has a few hundred thousand clones, around four fifths of them found once; the top ten carry roughly 6.3%. The CDR3 length is 11 residues. Germline-derived CDR1 and CDR2 are SGHAT and FQNNGV. V lost 1 base and J 7 bases, leaving 1 base between the germline ends. This chain connects TRBV11-2 to TRBJ2-2; D is undetermined. The starting material was PBMCs, obtained before ibrutinib treatment. The receptor was derived from a human donor with chronic lymphocytic leukemia. The CDR3 DNA is TGTGCCAGCAGCTTAGTCGGGGAGCTGTTTTTT. Translating gives CASSLVGELFF.